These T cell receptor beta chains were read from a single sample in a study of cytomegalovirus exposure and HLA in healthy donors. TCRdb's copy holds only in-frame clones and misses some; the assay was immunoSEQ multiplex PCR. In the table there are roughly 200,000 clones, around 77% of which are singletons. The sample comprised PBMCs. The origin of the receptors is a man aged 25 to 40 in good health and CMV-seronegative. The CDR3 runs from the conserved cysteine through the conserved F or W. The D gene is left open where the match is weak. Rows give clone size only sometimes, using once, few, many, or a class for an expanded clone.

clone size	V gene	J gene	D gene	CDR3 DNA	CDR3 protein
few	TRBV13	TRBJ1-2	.	TGTGCCAGCAGCTCCAGGGGTAACTATGGCTACACCTTC	CASSSRGNYGYTF
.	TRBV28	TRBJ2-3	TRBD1	TGTGCCAGCAGCTTAAGGGGACAGACACCAGATACGCAGTATTTT	CASSLRGQTPDTQYF
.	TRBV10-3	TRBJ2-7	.	TGTGCCATCAGTGTAGGAGGGGACCCCTACGAGCAGTACTTC	CAISVGGDPYEQYF
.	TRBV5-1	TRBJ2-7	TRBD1	TGCGCCACCAGCCCCGGGACAGGGTCTGTCGAGCAGTACTTC	CATSPGTGSVEQYF
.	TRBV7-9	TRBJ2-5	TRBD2	TGTGCCAGCAGCTTTAGCGGGCGAGCACAAGAGACCCAGTACTTC	CASSFSGRAQETQYF
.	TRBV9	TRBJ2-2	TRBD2	TGTGCCAGCAGCGCCACTAGCGGGAGTACCGGGGAGCTGTTTTTT	CASSATSGSTGELFF
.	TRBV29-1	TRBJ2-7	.	TGCAGCGTTGTCACCATCAGTTCGTCCTACGAGCAGTACTTC	CSVVTISSSYEQYF
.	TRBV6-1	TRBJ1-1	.	TGTGCCAGCAGGATCCAGGAACAGAACACTGAAGCTTTCTTT	CASRIQEQNTEAFF
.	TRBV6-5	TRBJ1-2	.	TGTGCCAGCAGTGAAAGACAGAACTATGGCTACACCTTC	CASSERQNYGYTF
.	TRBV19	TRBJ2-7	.	TGTGCCAGTAGTGGCGACTTAGACTACGAGCAGTACTTC	CASSGDLDYEQYF
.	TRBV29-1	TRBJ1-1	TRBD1	TGCAGCGGGGGACAGGGAGTATCAGTAGAAGCTTTCTTT	CSGGQGVSVEAFF
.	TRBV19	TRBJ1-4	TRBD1	TGTGCCAGTAGTACTGGGACAGGGCGAAATGAAAAACTGTTTTTT	CASSTGTGRNEKLFF
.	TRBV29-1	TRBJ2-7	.	TGCAGCGTTACTGCAAGGGGTTACGAGCAGTACTTC	CSVTARGYEQYF
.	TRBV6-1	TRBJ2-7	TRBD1	TGTGCCAGCAGTGGGCCGGGACAGTGGGCCGAGCAGTACTTC	CASSGPGQWAEQYF
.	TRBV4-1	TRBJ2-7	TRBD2	TGCGCCAGCAGCCAACGACCCGGGACTAGCGAGATTATCCACTCCTACGAGCAGTACTTC	CASSQRPGTSEIIHSYEQYF
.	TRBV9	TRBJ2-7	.	TGTGCCAGCAGCGTAGGGATAGGGGTATTCGAGCAGTACTTC	CASSVGIGVFEQYF
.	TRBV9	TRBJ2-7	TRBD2	TGTGCCAGCAGTTCCGGGGGGTCCTACGAGCAGTACTTC	CASSSGGSYEQYF
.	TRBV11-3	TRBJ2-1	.	TGTGCCAGCAGCTTAGGACCCTGGGCTGAGCAGTTCTTC	CASSLGPWAEQFF
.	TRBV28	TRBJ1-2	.	TGTGCCAGCAGCGCCCCCATCCTCGACAGCTATGGCTACACCTTC	CASSAPILDSYGYTF
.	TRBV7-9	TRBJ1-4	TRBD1	TGTGCCAGCAGCTTACGGGGACAGTTGGGACAAAAACTGTTTTTT	CASSLRGQLGQKLFF
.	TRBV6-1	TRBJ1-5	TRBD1	TGTGCCAGCAGTATACAGGGGAGCAGCAATCAGCCCCAGCATTTT	CASSIQGSSNQPQHF
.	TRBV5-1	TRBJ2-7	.	TGCGCCAGCAGCTTGGCCCCAGGGAAGTACGAGCAGTACTTC	CASSLAPGKYEQYF
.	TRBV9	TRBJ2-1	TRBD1	TGTGCCAGCGGAGGACAGGGTAGTTCCCCGGTTTACAATGAGCAGTTCTTC	CASGGQGSSPVYNEQFF
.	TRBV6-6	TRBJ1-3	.	TGTGCCAGCAGTTACGGGGGGTACGGAAACACCATATATTTT	CASSYGGYGNTIYF
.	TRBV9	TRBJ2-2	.	TGTGCCAGCAGCGTAAACTCGGGGAGTGGGGGGACCGGGGAGCTGTTTTTT	CASSVNSGSGGTGELFF
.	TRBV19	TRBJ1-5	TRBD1	TGTGCCAGTAGTCCACAGGGGGCACAGCCCCAGCATTTT	CASSPQGAQPQHF
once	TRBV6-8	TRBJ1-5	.	TGTGCCAGCAGTTACAGTCATTGGGGGCCCGGCAATCAGCCCCAGCATTTT	CASSYSHWGPGNQPQHF
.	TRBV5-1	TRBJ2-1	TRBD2	TGCGCCAGCAGCTCCGCGGGAGGTAACTACAATGAGCAGTTCTTC	CASSSAGGNYNEQFF
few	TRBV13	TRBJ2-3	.	TGTGCCAGCAGCTATGGCGGGAACACAGATACGCAGTATTTT	CASSYGGNTDTQYF
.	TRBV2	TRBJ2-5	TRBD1	TGTGCCAGCAGTGAACTGGACAGGGTGTACCAAGAGACCCAGTACTTC	CASSELDRVYQETQYF
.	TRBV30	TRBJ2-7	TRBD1	TGTGCCTGGAGCCGGGACAGGGGGACCTACGAGCAGTACTTC	CAWSRDRGTYEQYF
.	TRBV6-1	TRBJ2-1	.	TGTGCCGGAGGGTTCTCCTACAATGAGCAGTTCTTC	CAGGFSYNEQFF
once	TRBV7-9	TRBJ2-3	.	TGTGCCAGCAGAGAGGAGTTCACAGATACGCAGTATTTT	CASREEFTDTQYF
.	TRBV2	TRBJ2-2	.	TGTGCCAGCACAACCGAGGCAGCGAACACCGGGGAGCTGTTTTTT	CASTTEAANTGELFF
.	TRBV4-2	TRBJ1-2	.	TGTGCCAGCAGCCAGATCTTGTTCCGGGACAACCCCACGATCTATGGCTACACCTTC	CASSQILFRDNPTIYGYTF
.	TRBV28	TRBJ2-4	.	TGTGCCAGCAGTCTCACAGGGGGGGGAAACATTCAGTACTTC	CASSLTGGGNIQYF
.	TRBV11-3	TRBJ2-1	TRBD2	TGTGCCAGCAGCCCCGGGACTAGCTACAATGAGCAGTTCTTC	CASSPGTSYNEQFF
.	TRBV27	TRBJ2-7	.	TGTGCCAGCAGTTTCAGGCTAGCTGGCACATACGAGCAGTACTTC	CASSFRLAGTYEQYF
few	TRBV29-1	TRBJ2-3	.	TGCAGCGTTGAGCGGGGATTAGCAGATACGCAGTATTTT	CSVERGLADTQYF
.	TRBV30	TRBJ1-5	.	TGTGCCTGGAGTGTAGGGGGATTTGGTCAGCCCCAGCATTTT	CAWSVGGFGQPQHF
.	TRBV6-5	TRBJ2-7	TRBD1	TGTGCCAGCAGTTACCGGGACAGAAACTACGAGCAGTACTTC	CASSYRDRNYEQYF
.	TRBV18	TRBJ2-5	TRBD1	TGTGCCAGCTCACCACCAACAGGGGTCCAAGAGACCCAGTACTTC	CASSPPTGVQETQYF
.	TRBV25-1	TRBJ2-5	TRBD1	TGTGCCAGCAGTGAGGGACAGGGAGGTAAAGAGACCCAGTACTTC	CASSEGQGGKETQYF
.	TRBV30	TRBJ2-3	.	TGTGCCTGGGGCTTAGCTACAGATACGCAGTATTTT	CAWGLATDTQYF
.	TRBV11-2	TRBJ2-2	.	TGTGCCAGCAGCTCGAACACCGGACAGATTCAGAACACCGGGGAGCTGTTTTTT	CASSSNTGQIQNTGELFF
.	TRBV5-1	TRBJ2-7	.	TGCGCCAGCGGAGAGTTACGCTCCTACGAGCAGTACTTC	CASGELRSYEQYF
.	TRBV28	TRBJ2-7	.	TGTGCCAGCAGTCCCTCGACGGAGAGAAGCGAGCAGTACTTC	CASSPSTERSEQYF
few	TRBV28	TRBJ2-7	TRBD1	TGTGCCAGCAGTATTACGACAGGGTCCCACGAGCAGTACTTC	CASSITTGSHEQYF
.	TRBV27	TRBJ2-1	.	TGTGCCAGCATGGGCGACTACAATGAGCAGTTCTTC	CASMGDYNEQFF
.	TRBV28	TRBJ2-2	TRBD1	TGTGCCAGCAGGGGGGGGACAGGGGCCACCGGGGAGCTGTTTTTT	CASRGGTGATGELFF
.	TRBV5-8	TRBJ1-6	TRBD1	TGTGCCAGCAGTCCAGGGGGGACGAATTCACCCCTCCACTTT	CASSPGGTNSPLHF
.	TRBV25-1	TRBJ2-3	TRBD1	TGTGCCAGCAGTCCGTGGGGACAGGGGGCAGTGGATACGCAGTATTTT	CASSPWGQGAVDTQYF
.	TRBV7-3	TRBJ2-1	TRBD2	TGTGCCAGCAGCTTCCTAGCGGGGCCCATCAATGAGCAGTTCTTC	CASSFLAGPINEQFF
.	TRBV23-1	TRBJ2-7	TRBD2	TGCGCCAGCAGTCTTGGGGGCGCTTCTAGCGGGAGGGCGGTCTCCTACGAGCAGTACTTC	CASSLGGASSGRAVSYEQYF
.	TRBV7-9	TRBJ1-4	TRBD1	TGTGCCAGCAGCTGGGGGGACAGAGGTAATGAAAAACTGTTTTTT	CASSWGDRGNEKLFF
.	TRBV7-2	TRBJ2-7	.	TGTGCCAGCAGCTCGCCGGGCTACGAGCAGTACTTC	CASSSPGYEQYF
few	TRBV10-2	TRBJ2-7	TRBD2	TGCGCCAGCAGCCCGCAGACTAGCGGGGCCGCCTACGAGCAGTACTTC	CASSPQTSGAAYEQYF
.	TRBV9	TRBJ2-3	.	TGTGCCAGCAGCGTAGGCGCGGATACGCAGTATTTT	CASSVGADTQYF
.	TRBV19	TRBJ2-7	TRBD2	TGTGCCAGTAGTATCAGCGGGAGGGCCTCCTACGAGCAGTACTTC	CASSISGRASYEQYF
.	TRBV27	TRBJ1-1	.	TGTGCCAGCAGTTTAAAATCCTACAGGGCCCACACTGAAGCTTTCTTT	CASSLKSYRAHTEAFF